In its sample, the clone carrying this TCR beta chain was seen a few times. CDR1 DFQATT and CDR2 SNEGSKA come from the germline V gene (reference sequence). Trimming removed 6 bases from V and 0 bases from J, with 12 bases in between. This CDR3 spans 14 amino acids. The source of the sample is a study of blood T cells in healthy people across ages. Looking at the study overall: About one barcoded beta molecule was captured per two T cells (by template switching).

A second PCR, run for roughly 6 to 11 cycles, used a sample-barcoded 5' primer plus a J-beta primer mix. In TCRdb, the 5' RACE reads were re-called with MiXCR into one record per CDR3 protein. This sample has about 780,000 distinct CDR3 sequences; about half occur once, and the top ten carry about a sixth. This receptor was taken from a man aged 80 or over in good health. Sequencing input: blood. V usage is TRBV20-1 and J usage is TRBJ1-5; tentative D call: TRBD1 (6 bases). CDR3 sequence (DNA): TGCAGTGCCCGGACAGCCTTTAGCAATCAGCCCCAGCATTTT. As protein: CSARTAFSNQPQHF.